Below are 6 T cell receptor beta chains sequenced from a single sample in a study of OX40 agonist ivuxolimab in advanced cancers. Generated by immunoSEQ multiplex PCR, the TCRdb table keeps only in-frame clones and is missing some. The table has 70,000 to 90,000 clones, over 75% seen once; the top ten hold 0.3% to 0.45%. The sample consisted of CD4+ or CD8+ T cells sorted from blood, taken in a trial of the OX40 agonist ivuxolimab. These receptors came from an adult with an advanced solid tumor such as melanoma, head and neck, liver or kidney cancer.

The rearrangement uses TRBV5-1 and TRBJ2-1, with D perhaps matching TRBD2 (6 bases). The V end was cut by 4 bases, the J end by 0 bases, with 20 bases between. Germline assignment: CDR1 SGHRS and CDR2 YFSETQ. CDR3 length: 18 amino acids. CDR3 in DNA: TGCGCCAGCAGCCTGACAAGGGACTTATATAGCTCCTACAATGAGCAGTTCTTC. Translation gives CASSLTRDLYSSYNEQFF.

This clone was counted a single time. The genes are TRBV14 and TRBJ2-5; 14 bases are a match to TRBD2. The V gene's germline CDR1 is SGHDN and CDR2 FVKESK. The CDR3 is made up of 16 amino acids. V lost 5 bases, J lost 5 bases, and 7 bases stayed unmatched. The CDR3 is CASSKGTSGSHETQYF. For the CDR3, the DNA is TGTGCCAGCAGCAAAGGGACTAGCGGGAGTCACGAGACCCAGTACTTC.

This clone was found once. The chain has TRBV7-8 and TRBJ1-6; a possible D gene is TRBD1 (5 bases). The CDR3 has 16 amino acids. Trimming cost V 2 bases and J 6 bases, with 14 bases left between them. The V gene's germline CDR1 is SGHVS and CDR2 FQNEAQ. CDR3 loop: CASSLNAGTVNSPLHF. DNA of the CDR3: TGTGCCAGCAGCTTAAACGCAGGGACGGTTAATTCACCCCTCCACTTT.

The rearrangement joins TRBV18 to TRBJ2-7; TRBD1 aligns across 7 bases. The V gene end was trimmed by 3 bases and the J gene end by 0 bases; junction bases not matched to a gene: 5. There are 15 residues in the CDR3. The germline V gene encodes CDR1 KGHSH and CDR2 LQKENI. The CDR3 DNA is TGTGCCAGCTCACCGGGACAGAGTATCTCCTACGAGCAGTACTTC. This codes for CASSPGQSISYEQYF.

J is TRBJ2-5 and V is TRBV10-2; no clear D gene. The V end was cut by 0 bases, the J end by 3 bases, with 2 bases between. The CDR3 length is 12 residues. CDR1 is WSHSY, CDR2 SAAADI, per germline. The CDR3 region has the DNA TGCGCCAGCAGTGAGTCGAAAGAGACCCAGTACTTC. The encoded protein is CASSESKETQYF.

The chain links TRBV5-6 to TRBJ2-7; D gene unclear. This CDR3 is built from 15 residues. V lost 0 bases and J lost 2, with 12 bases in between. Germline CDR1 SGHDT, CDR2 YYEEEE. CDR3 nucleotides: TGTGCCAGCAGCTTGGCCTCACTTCCGCCCTACGAGCAGTACTTC. Amino acid sequence: CASSLASLPPYEQYF.